A selection of T cell receptor beta chains follows, all from one sample in a study of PD-L1 blockade in urothelial cancer. Profiling relied on immunoSEQ multiplex PCR, and the TCRdb table lists in-frame clones only, not all of them. The sample holds about 100,000 clones; 90% to 95% are singletons and the top ten take over 0.8%. The input for sequencing was PBMCs, taken around atezolizumab (anti-PD-L1) treatment. These receptors all stem from an elderly woman with urothelial cancer. Both conserved end residues are part of each CDR3. The D gene is left open where the match is weak. Size is omitted from some rows. Given values are once, few, many or a class for expanded clones.

d_gene	v_gene	j_gene	abundance	CDR3nt	CDR3aa
TRBD1	TRBV19	TRBJ1-2	-	TGTGCCAGTAGGCCGACAGGGCGAGCTGCCTATGGCTACACCTTC	CASRPTGRAAYGYTF
TRBD1	TRBV30	TRBJ2-1	-	TGTGCCTGGAGTACAGGGGGCGGCTGGAATGAGCAGTTCTTC	CAWSTGGGWNEQFF
TRBD1	TRBV6-6	TRBJ1-2	-	TGTGCCAGCACCTTGGACAGGGACACTCTCGCCTTC	CASTLDRDTLAF
-	TRBV7-6	TRBJ2-2	-	TGTGCCAGCAGCTCCCGGCCGACGGGAGGGGAGCTGTTTTTT	CASSSRPTGGELFF
-	TRBV18	TRBJ1-1	-	TGTGCCAGCTCACCGTCCCTTCGGGTTGGAATGCCTGAAGCTTTCTTT	CASSPSLRVGMPEAFF
-	TRBV19	TRBJ2-6	-	TGTGCCACCCGGGACGGGGGCTCTGGGGCCAACGTCCTGACTTTC	CATRDGGSGANVLTF
-	TRBV5-1	TRBJ2-3	-	TGCGCCAGCAGCTTGGAACCAACAGGGTCATACACAGATACGCAGTATTTT	CASSLEPTGSYTDTQYF
-	TRBV28	TRBJ1-5	once	TGTGCCAGCAGTTTAAGCCTCCGGGCGGGAGCGGCCCAGCATTTT	CASSLSLRAGAAQHF
-	TRBV19	TRBJ2-5	-	TGTGCCAGTAGTACGTCAACAGGGGGGGTCCAGTACTTC	CASSTSTGGVQYF
TRBD1	TRBV30	TRBJ1-1	-	TGTGCCTGGAGTGGGGACAGGTGGGACACTGAAGCTTTCTTT	CAWSGDRWDTEAFF
TRBD2	TRBV20-1	TRBJ2-5	-	TGCAGTGCCCCGGGAGGGAGAGAGTACTTC	CSAPGGREYF
-	TRBV29-1	TRBJ1-1	-	TGCAGCGTTGGGTGGGCGAACACTGAAGCTTTCTTT	CSVGWANTEAFF
-	TRBV19	TRBJ2-7	-	TGTGCCAGTAGTATTGCCAGGCAGCAGCCCCACAACCACTACGAGCAGTACTTC	CASSIARQQPHNHYEQYF
TRBD1	TRBV19	TRBJ2-5	-	TGTGCCAGTAGTCCCGGCCTGACAGGGGGTGGCGAGACCCAGTACTTC	CASSPGLTGGGETQYF
-	TRBV7-9	TRBJ1-2	-	TGTGCCAGCAGCCGCAGCCTAAGCGACTATGGCTACACCTTC	CASSRSLSDYGYTF
-	TRBV11-3	TRBJ2-5	-	TGTGCCAGCAGCTTAGGAAGGGGGGGGCAAGAGACCCAGTACTTC	CASSLGRGGQETQYF
TRBD1	TRBV30	TRBJ1-2	-	TGTGCCTGGGGGACAGATAACTATGGCTACACCTTC	CAWGTDNYGYTF
-	TRBV7-3	TRBJ2-1	once	TGTGCCAGCAGCTTAGGGGGCGGGCCTTACAATGAGCAGTTCTTC	CASSLGGGPYNEQFF
TRBD1	TRBV7-3	TRBJ2-7	-	TGTGCCAGCAGCTTAGGGACAGGTGCCGCCGAGCAGTACTTC	CASSLGTGAAEQYF
TRBD1	TRBV10-3	TRBJ1-1	-	TGTGCCATCAGTCCCGGGACAGGGTCGGTAACTGAAGCTTTCTTT	CAISPGTGSVTEAFF
TRBD2	TRBV30	TRBJ2-5	-	TGTGCCTGGGGAGGTCCCGGGACTAGCGGGACCCGGAGCCAAGAGACCCAGTACTTC	CAWGGPGTSGTRSQETQYF
TRBD2	TRBV7-3	TRBJ2-7	-	TGTGCCAGCAGCTTATTCCCGGGACTAGCGGGAGAGCAGTACTTC	CASSLFPGLAGEQYF
-	TRBV5-1	TRBJ1-5	-	TGCGCCAGCAGTCCGGACAGTTATAGCAATCAGCCCCAGCATTTT	CASSPDSYSNQPQHF
TRBD2	TRBV28	TRBJ2-1	once	TGTGCCAGCAGGTCCGGGGGGGGGAGTTCCTACAATGAGCAGTTCTTC	CASRSGGGSSYNEQFF
TRBD1	TRBV2	TRBJ2-3	-	TGTGCCAGCAGTGATGGGACAGGGGGTGCAGATACGCAGTATTTT	CASSDGTGGADTQYF
-	TRBV5-4	TRBJ1-3	-	TGTGCCAGCAGCCTGGACTGGAGCTCTGGAAACACCATATATTTT	CASSLDWSSGNTIYF
-	TRBV7-6	TRBJ2-3	-	TGTGCCAGCAGCTTAGCGCGGAGAACAAGCACAGATACGCAGTATTTT	CASSLARRTSTDTQYF
TRBD1	TRBV6-1	TRBJ2-7	-	TGTGCCAGCAGAGCCGACAGGGCTCCCCCCTACGAGCAGTACTTC	CASRADRAPPYEQYF
-	TRBV5-6	TRBJ1-2	-	TGTGCCAGCAGCACCAGATCGGGAGCCTATGGCTACACCTTC	CASSTRSGAYGYTF
TRBD2	TRBV2	TRBJ2-5	few	TGTGCTAGCGGGGAGCGGGCTCAAGAGACCCAGTACTTC	CASGERAQETQYF
-	TRBV6-1	TRBJ1-5	-	TGTGCCAGCACCCCAGGGTATGGCAATCAGCCCCAGCATTTT	CASTPGYGNQPQHF
-	TRBV29-1	TRBJ2-2	-	TGCAGCGTTGGGCAGGGGTCCGGGGAGCTGTTTTTT	CSVGQGSGELFF
-	TRBV19	TRBJ1-5	-	TGTGCCAGTAGTATGGAGCCAGCGTATAGCAATCAGCCCCAGCATTTT	CASSMEPAYSNQPQHF
TRBD1	TRBV5-1	TRBJ2-5	-	TGCGCCAGCAGCACCGGGACAGCCCTGGAGACCCAGTACTTC	CASSTGTALETQYF
TRBD1	TRBV28	TRBJ1-2	-	TGTGCCAGCAGTCGGAGACAGGGCGGTGGCTACACCTTC	CASSRRQGGGYTF
-	TRBV9	TRBJ2-1	-	TGTGCCAGCAGCGTAGCAATAGCCGTCAACAATGAGCAGTTCTTC	CASSVAIAVNNEQFF
-	TRBV29-1	TRBJ1-5	once	TGCAGCGCGGGGGGGGGTCAACAGCCCCAGCATTTT	CSAGGGQQPQHF
TRBD2	TRBV5-1	TRBJ2-1	few	TGCGCCAGCAGCCGGGTGTCTAGCGGGGGTGGAAAGGAGCAGTTCTTC	CASSRVSSGGGKEQFF
TRBD1	TRBV30	TRBJ2-5	-	TGTGCCTGGAGTCTAGGGACAGGAGGAGAGACCCAGTACTTC	CAWSLGTGGETQYF
TRBD1	TRBV19	TRBJ1-1	-	TGTGCCAGTAGTATATCGGCAGGGGGCGCGGACACTGAAGCTTTCTTT	CASSISAGGADTEAFF